This T cell receptor (beta chain) is drawn from a study of cytomegalovirus exposure and HLA in healthy donors. Germline V gene data show CDR1 as MNHEY and CDR2 as SMNVEV (reference sequence). The ends were cut back, 2 bases at V and 4 bases at J, with 12 bases in the middle. The CDR3 has 14 residues. PCR involved 60 Vbeta and 13 Jbeta primers. Generated by immunoSEQ multiplex PCR, the TCRdb table keeps only in-frame clones and is missing some. The table includes about 110,000 clones, approximately 15% detected once. Study-wide findings and caveats: Reportedly, cytomegalovirus status was diagnosed with high sensitivity and specificity. An analysis done earlier found most TCR beta V segments productive about 90% or about 30% of the time.

This clone is large. Its specificity is unknown. This sequence originates from a woman aged 18-30 years in good health and CMV-seronegative. Source material: PBMCs. The chain has TRBV27 and TRBJ2-7; a weak D match, TRBD1 (5 bases). The CDR3 sequence is CASSLGKGPYEQYF. Here the CDR3 DNA reads TGTGCCAGCAGTTTAGGAAAGGGGCCTTACGAGCAGTACTTC.